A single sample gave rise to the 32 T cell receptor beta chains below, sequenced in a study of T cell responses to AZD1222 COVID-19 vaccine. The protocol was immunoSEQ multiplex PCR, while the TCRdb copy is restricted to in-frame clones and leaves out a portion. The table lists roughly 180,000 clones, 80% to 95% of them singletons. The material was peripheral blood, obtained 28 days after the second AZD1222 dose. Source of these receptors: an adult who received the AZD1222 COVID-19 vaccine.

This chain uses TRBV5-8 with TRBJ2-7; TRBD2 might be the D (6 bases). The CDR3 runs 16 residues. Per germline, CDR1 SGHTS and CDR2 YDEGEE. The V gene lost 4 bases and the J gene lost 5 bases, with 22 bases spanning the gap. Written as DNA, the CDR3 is TGTGCCAGCAGCCCACTCCTCGCGCGGGGACTCAACGAGCAGTACTTC. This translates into CASSPLLARGLNEQYF.

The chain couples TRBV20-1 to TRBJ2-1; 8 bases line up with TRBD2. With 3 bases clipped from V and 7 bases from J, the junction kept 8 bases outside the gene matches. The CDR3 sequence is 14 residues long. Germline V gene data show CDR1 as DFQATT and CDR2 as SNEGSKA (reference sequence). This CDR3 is CSASPSGSRNEQFF. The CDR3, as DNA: TGCAGTGCTAGTCCCAGCGGGAGTAGGAATGAGCAGTTCTTC.

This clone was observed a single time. The CDR3: CASSKAGLGLGTQYF. DNA for the CDR3: TGTGCCAGCAGCAAAGCGGGATTGGGGCTCGGGACCCAGTACTTC. The rearrangement uses TRBV27 and TRBJ2-5, with TRBD2 matching over 7 bases. V was clipped by 6 bases and J by 7 bases; unmatched bases: 14. Germline values: CDR1 MNHEY, CDR2 SMNVEV (reference sequence). The CDR3 is made up of 15 amino acids.

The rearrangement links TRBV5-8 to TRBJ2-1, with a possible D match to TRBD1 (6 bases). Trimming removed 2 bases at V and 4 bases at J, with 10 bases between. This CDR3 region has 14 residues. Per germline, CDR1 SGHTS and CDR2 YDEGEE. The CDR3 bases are TGTGCCAGCAGCTTCCTAGACAGGTACAATGAGCAGTTCTTC. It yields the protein CASSFLDRYNEQFF.

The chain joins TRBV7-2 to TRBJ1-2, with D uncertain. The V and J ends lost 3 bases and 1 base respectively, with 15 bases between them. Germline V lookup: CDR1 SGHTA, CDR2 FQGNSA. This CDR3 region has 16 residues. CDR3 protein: CASSFPPDGNNYGYTF. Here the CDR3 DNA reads TGTGCCAGCAGCTTCCCCCCAGACGGAAATAACTATGGCTACACCTTC.

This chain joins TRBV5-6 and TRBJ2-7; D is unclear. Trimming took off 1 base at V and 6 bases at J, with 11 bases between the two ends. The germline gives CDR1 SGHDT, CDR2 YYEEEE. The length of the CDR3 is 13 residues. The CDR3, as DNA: TGTGCCAGCAGCTTGAACCTCCGGAGCGAGCAGTACTTC. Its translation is CASSLNLRSEQYF.

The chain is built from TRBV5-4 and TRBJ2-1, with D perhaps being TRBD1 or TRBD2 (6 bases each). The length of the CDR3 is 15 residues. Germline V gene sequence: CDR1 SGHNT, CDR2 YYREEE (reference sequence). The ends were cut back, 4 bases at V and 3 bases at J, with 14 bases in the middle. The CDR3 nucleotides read TGTGCCAGCAGCGTAGGGGGGCGGGGCTACAATGAGCAGTTCTTC. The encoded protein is CASSVGGRGYNEQFF.

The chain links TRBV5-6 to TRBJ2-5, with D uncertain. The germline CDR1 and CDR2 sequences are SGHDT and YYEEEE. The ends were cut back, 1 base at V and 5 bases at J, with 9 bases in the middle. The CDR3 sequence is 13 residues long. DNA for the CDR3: TGTGCCAGCAGCTTGACCGGTGTGGAGACCCAGTACTTC. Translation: CASSLTGVETQYF.

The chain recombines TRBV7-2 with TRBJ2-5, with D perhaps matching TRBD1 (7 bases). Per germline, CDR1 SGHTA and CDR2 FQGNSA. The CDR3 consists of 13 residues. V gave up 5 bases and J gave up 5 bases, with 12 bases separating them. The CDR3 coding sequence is TGTGCCAGCAGCCCACAGGGGAGGGAGACCCAGTACTTC. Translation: CASSPQGRETQYF. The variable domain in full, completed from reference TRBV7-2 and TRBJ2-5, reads GAGVSQSPSNKVTEKGKDVELRCDPISGHTALYWYRQSLGQGLEFLIYFQGNSAPDKSGLPSDRFSAERTGGSVSTLTIQRTQQEDSAVYLCASSPQGRETQYFGPGTRLLVL.

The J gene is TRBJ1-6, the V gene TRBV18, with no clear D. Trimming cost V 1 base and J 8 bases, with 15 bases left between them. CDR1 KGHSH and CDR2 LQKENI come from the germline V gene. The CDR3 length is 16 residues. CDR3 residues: CASSPQVPKGDSPLHF. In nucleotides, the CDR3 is TGTGCCAGCTCACCACAGGTCCCCAAAGGTGATTCACCCCTCCACTTT.

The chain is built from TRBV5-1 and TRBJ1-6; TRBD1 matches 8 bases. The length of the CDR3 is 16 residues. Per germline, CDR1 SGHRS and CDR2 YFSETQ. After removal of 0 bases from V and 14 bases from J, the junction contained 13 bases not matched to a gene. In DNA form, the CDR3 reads TGCGCCAGCAGCTTGGCCAGGACAGGGACGGATGAGGCCCTCCACTTT. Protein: CASSLARTGTDEALHF. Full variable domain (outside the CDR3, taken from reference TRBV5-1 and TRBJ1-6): KAGVTQTPRYLIKTRGQQVTLSCSPISGHRSVSWYQQTPGQGLQFLFEYFSETQRNKGNFPGRFSGRQFSNSRSEMNVSTLELGDSALYLCASSLARTGTDEALHFGNGTRLTVT.

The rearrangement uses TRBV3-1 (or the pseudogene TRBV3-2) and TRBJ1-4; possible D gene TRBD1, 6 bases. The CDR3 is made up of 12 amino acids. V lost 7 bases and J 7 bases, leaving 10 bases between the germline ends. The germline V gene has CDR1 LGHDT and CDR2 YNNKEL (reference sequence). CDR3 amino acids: CASTRGTEKLFF. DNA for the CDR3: TGTGCCAGCACCAGGGGCACTGAAAAACTGTTTTTT.

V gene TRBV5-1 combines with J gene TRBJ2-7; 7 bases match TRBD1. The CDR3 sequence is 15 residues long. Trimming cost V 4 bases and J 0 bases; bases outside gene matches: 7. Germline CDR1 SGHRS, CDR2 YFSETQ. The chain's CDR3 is CASSPETGSSYEQYF. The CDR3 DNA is TGCGCCAGCAGCCCGGAGACAGGGTCCTCCTACGAGCAGTACTTC. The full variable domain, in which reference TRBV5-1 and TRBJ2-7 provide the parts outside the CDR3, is KAGVTQTPRYLIKTRGQQVTLSCSPISGHRSVSWYQQTPGQGLQFLFEYFSETQRNKGNFPGRFSGRQFSNSRSEMNVSTLELGDSALYLCASSPETGSSYEQYFGPGTRLTVT.

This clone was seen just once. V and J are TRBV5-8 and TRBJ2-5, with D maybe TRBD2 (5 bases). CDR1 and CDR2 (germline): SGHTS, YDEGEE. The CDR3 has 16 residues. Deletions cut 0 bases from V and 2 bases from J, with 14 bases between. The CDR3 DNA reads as TGTGCCAGCAGCTTGGTCCTCTTGGGGAGACAAGAGACCCAGTACTTC. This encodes CASSLVLLGRQETQYF.

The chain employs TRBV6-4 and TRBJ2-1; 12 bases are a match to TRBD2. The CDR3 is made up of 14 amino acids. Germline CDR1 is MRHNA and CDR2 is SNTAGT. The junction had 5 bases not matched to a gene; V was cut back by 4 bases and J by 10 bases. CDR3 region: CASSAAGLAGEQFF. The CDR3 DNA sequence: TGTGCCAGCAGTGCCGCCGGACTAGCGGGGGAGCAGTTCTTC.

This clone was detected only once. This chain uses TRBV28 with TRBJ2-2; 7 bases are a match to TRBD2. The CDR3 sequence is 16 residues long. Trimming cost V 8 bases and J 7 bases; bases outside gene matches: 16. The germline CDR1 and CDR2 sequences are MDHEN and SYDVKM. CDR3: CASRSGTTIRGGELFF. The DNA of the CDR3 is TGTGCCAGCCGATCCGGGACTACCATAAGGGGCGGGGAGCTGTTTTTT.

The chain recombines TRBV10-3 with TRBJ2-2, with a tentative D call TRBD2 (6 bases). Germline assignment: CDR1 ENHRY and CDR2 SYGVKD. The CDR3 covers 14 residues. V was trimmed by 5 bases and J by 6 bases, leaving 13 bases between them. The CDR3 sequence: CAISSNGGAGELFF. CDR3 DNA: TGTGCCATCAGTTCCAACGGGGGTGCCGGGGAGCTGTTTTTT.

The CDR3 region has the DNA TGCGCCAGCACCTCCGTGGGCAATGAGCAGTTCTTC. It encodes CASTSVGNEQFF. The chain is built from TRBV4-1 and TRBJ2-1; D gene unclear. Looked up from germline, CDR1 is MGHRA and CDR2 is YSYEKL. V lost 7 bases to trimming and J lost 6 bases, with 10 bases between them. CDR3 length: 12 residues.

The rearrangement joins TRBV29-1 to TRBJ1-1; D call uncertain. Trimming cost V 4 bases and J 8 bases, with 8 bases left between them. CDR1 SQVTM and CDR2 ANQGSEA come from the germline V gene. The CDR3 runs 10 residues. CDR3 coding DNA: TGCAGCGTTGGCCGTGAAGAAGCTTTCTTT. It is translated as CSVGREEAFF.

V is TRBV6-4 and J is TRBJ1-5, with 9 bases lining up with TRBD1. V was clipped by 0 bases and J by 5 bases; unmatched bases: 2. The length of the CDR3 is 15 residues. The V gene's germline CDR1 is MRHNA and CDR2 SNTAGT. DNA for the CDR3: TGTGCCAGCAGTGACTCACAGGGGGCATATCAGCCCCAGCATTTT. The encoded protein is CASSDSQGAYQPQHF.

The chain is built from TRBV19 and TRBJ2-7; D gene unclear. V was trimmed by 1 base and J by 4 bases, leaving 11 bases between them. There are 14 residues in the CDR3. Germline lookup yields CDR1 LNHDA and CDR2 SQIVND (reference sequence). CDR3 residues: CASSIAAAVYEQYF. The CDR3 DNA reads TGTGCCAGTAGTATAGCTGCGGCAGTATACGAGCAGTACTTC.

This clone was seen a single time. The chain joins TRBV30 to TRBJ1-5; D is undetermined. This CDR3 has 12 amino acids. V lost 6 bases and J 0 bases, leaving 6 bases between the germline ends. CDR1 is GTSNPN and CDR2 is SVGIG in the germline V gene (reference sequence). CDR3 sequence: CACRCSNQPQHF. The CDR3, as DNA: TGTGCCTGTAGGTGTAGCAATCAGCCCCAGCATTTT. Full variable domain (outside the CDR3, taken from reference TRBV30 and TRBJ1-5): SQTIHQWPATLVQPVGSPLSLECTVEGTSNPNLYWYRQAAGRGLQLLFYSVGIGQISSEVPQNLSASRPQDRQFILSSKKLLLSDSGFYLCACRCSNQPQHFGDGTRLSIL.

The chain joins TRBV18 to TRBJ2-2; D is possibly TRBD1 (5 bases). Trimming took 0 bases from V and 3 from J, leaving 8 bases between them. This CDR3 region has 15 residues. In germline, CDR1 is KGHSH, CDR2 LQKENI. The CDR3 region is CASSPPGRDTGELFF. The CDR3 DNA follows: TGTGCCAGCTCACCACCGGGCAGGGACACCGGGGAGCTGTTTTTT.

In nucleotides, the CDR3 is TGTGCCACCAGTGATTTCTCTTGTTTGAGGGAATACAGCAATCAGCCCCAGCATTTT. Protein product: CATSDFSCLREYSNQPQHF. The J gene is TRBJ1-5, the V gene TRBV24-1; D is ambiguous. Per germline, CDR1 KGHDR and CDR2 SFDVKD. CDR3 length equals 19 residues. The V end was cut by 1 base, the J end by 1 base, with 19 bases between.

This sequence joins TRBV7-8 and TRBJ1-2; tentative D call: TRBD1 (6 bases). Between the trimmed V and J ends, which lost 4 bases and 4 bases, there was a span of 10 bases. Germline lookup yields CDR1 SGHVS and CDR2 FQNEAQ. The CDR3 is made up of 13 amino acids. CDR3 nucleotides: TGTGCCAGCAGCTCCACAGGGAGCTATGGCTACACCTTC. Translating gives CASSSTGSYGYTF. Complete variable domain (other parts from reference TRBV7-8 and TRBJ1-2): GAGVSQSPRYKVAKRGQDVALRCDPISGHVSLFWYQQALGQGPEFLTYFQNEAQLDKSGLPSDRFFAERPEGSVSTLKIQRTQQEDSAVYLCASSSTGSYGYTFGSGTRLTVV.

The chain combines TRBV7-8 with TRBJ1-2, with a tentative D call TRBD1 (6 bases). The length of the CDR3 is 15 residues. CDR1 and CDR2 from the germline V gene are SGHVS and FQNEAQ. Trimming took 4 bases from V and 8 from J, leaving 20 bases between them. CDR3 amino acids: CASSSSGGGLGGYTF. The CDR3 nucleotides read TGTGCCAGCAGCTCCAGTGGGGGGGGCTTGGGAGGCTACACCTTC.

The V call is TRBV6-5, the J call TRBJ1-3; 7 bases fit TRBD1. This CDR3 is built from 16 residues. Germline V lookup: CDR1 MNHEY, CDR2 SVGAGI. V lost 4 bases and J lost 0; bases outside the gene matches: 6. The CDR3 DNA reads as TGTGCCAGCAGTTTGGGGGGACAGCTCTCTGGAAACACCATATATTTT. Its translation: CASSLGGQLSGNTIYF.

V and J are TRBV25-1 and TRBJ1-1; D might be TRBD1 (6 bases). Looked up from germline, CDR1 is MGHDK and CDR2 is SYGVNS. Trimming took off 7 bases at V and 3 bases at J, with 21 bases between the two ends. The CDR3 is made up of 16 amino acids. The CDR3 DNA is TGTGCCAGCACCCACGGAGGGGGTCTGGGGGACACTGAAGCTTTCTTT. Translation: CASTHGGGLGDTEAFF.

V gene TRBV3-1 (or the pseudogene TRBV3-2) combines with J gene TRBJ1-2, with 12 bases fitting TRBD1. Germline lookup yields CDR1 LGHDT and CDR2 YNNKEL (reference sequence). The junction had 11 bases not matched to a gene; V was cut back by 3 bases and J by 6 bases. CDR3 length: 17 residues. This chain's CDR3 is CASSHDWSGQGADGYTF. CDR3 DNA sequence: TGTGCCAGCAGCCACGATTGGTCGGGACAGGGGGCGGATGGCTACACCTTC.

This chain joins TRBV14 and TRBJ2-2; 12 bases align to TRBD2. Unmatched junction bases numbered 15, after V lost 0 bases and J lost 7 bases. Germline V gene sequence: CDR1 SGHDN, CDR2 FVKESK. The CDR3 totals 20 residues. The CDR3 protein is CASSQEYFRLAGGPVGELFF. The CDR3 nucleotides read TGTGCCAGCAGCCAAGAGTATTTTCGGCTAGCGGGAGGGCCGGTCGGGGAGCTGTTTTTT.

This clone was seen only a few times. CDR3 sequence: CASSPGQGSGELFF. CDR3 bases: TGTGCCAGCAGCCCGGGACAGGGTTCCGGGGAGCTGTTTTTT. The rearrangement uses TRBV11-3 and TRBJ2-2; 9 bases match TRBD1. Trimming at V came to 5 bases and at J to 6 bases, leaving 4 bases not matched to a gene. This CDR3 has 14 amino acids. CDR1 and CDR2 from the germline V gene are SGHNT and YENEEA.

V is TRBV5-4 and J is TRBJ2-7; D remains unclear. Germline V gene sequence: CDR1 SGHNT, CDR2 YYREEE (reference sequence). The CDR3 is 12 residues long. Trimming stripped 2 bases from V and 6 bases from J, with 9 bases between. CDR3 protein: CASSLGYGEQYF. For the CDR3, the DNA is TGTGCCAGCAGCTTAGGTTATGGCGAGCAGTACTTC.